The rows below give T cell receptor beta chains drawn from one sample of a study of shared clonotypes between healthy human individuals. This table comes from immunoSEQ multiplex PCR, and its TCRdb copy is limited to in-frame clones, with some not included. The sample carries 550,000 to 800,000 clones, around 91% recorded once. Material for sequencing was memory CD8+ T cells from PBMCs. The receptors derive from a young man in good health. Some clones in this sample may be carry-over from other donors' samples. CDR3s include the opening cysteine and the closing phenylalanine or tryptophan. Fields, in order: V gene, D gene, clone size, J gene, CDR3 DNA, CDR3 protein. A D gene is named only where the DNA matches it firmly. Some rows have no size entry. The others give once, few or many, or a class for an expanded clone.

TRBV7-9	.	.	TRBJ2-4	TGTGCCAGCAGCTTCCTACAGGGCGACATTCAGTACTTC	CASSFLQGDIQYF
TRBV7-2	TRBD2	.	TRBJ2-7	TGTGCCAGCAGCCCAACTAGCGGGTACGATGAGCAGTACTTC	CASSPTSGYDEQYF
TRBV7-9	.	.	TRBJ1-4	TGTGCCAGCAGCTTCTCGGACAGCCCTGAAAAACTGTTTTTT	CASSFSDSPEKLFF
TRBV25-1	TRBD1	few	TRBJ1-1	TGTGCCAGCAGTGAATACCAGGGGGCGGGCACTGAAGCTTTCTTT	CASSEYQGAGTEAFF
TRBV27	TRBD2	.	TRBJ2-2	TGTGCCAGCAGCCGGGCCGCGACTAGCGGGAGGGCCCAATCGGGGACCGGGGAGCTGTTTTTT	CASSRAATSGRAQSGTGELFF
TRBV27	.	.	TRBJ2-7	TGTGCCAGCAGTCCTGATCTCGGTCGCGACGAGCAGTACTTC	CASSPDLGRDEQYF
TRBV5-6	.	.	TRBJ2-7	TGTGCCAGCAGCTTGGCGGCCGGTGCGGCCTACGAGCAGTACTTC	CASSLAAGAAYEQYF
TRBV6-5	.	.	TRBJ2-1	TGTGCCAGCAGTTACTCGCCTCGGCAGCCACAGTTCTTC	CASSYSPRQPQFF
TRBV13	.	.	TRBJ2-7	TGTGCCAGCAGCCTCGCGAGCTCCTACGAGCAGTACTTC	CASSLASSYEQYF
TRBV28	.	once	TRBJ2-5	TGTGCCAGCAGTTTGGCAAGGGCCTCTTACTTC	CASSLARASYF
TRBV6-5	.	.	TRBJ2-5	TGTGCCAGCAGCAATTTAGGGGGCCAAGAGACCCAGTACTTC	CASSNLGGQETQYF
TRBV28	TRBD1	few	TRBJ1-2	TGTGCCAGCAGTTTATTATACAGGGGGTTTAACTATGGCTACACCTTC	CASSLLYRGFNYGYTF
TRBV6-5	.	.	TRBJ1-5	TGTGCCAGCAGTTCCTCTAAGTGGGGTCCCAATCAGCCCCAGCATTTT	CASSSSKWGPNQPQHF
TRBV19	.	.	TRBJ1-1	TGTGCCAGTCGAGAGTACCAACAGGGACCTTTGGCTGAAGCTTTCTTT	CASREYQQGPLAEAFF
TRBV14	.	.	TRBJ2-1	TGTGCCAGCAGCCAAAGTGCCAATGAGCAGTTCTTC	CASSQSANEQFF
TRBV19	.	.	TRBJ2-1	TGTGCCAGTAGACACAGGGCGGTGACCTACAATGAGCAGTTCTTC	CASRHRAVTYNEQFF
TRBV7-3	TRBD2	.	TRBJ2-1	TGTGCCAGCAGCTTAACCCCCGTAGCGGGAGTTGGGTTTGAGCAGTTCTTC	CASSLTPVAGVGFEQFF
TRBV7-3	.	.	TRBJ2-5	TGTGCCAGCAGCTCCGCGCCCGGGCCGGGGGAGACCCAGTACTTC	CASSSAPGPGETQYF
TRBV7-9	.	.	TRBJ2-2	TGTGCCAGCAGCTTCAAACAGGACCCCACCGGGGAGCTGTTTTTT	CASSFKQDPTGELFF
TRBV19	.	few	TRBJ1-2	TGTGCCAGTAGCGCAGGGTTTGGCTACACCTTC	CASSAGFGYTF
TRBV29-1	.	.	TRBJ1-1	TGCAGCGTTAGAGGGGGAAAGGCTGAAGCTTTCTTT	CSVRGGKAEAFF
TRBV4-3	TRBD2	.	TRBJ2-2	TGCGCCAGCAGCCCAGGTCCCGGACTAGCGCCCAATCTCTTGAACACCGGGGAGCTGTTTTTT	CASSPGPGLAPNLLNTGELFF
TRBV11-2	.	.	TRBJ1-3	TGTGCCAGCAGCTTAGCCCCTAGCTACTCTGGAAACACCATATATTTT	CASSLAPSYSGNTIYF
TRBV6-5	.	.	TRBJ2-1	TGTGCCAGCAGGACGTCTTCAGTCGGCAATGAGCAGTTCTTC	CASRTSSVGNEQFF
TRBV4-1	.	.	TRBJ2-7	TGCGCCAGCAGCCTTAGTCGGAACGAGCAGTACTTC	CASSLSRNEQYF
TRBV6-1	.	once	TRBJ1-5	TGTGCCAGCAGTGACCGACGGAGCAATCAGCCCCAGCATTTT	CASSDRRSNQPQHF
TRBV6-4	.	.	TRBJ2-1	TGTGCCAGCTCCTCCGGCTCCTACAATGAGCAGTTCTTC	CASSSGSYNEQFF
TRBV9	.	.	TRBJ2-1	TGTGCCAGCAGCTCCCGGGTGAATGAGCAGTTCTTC	CASSSRVNEQFF
TRBV16	.	.	TRBJ1-2	TGTGCCAGCAGCCAATCGGTCGGATCTAACTATGGCTACACCTTC	CASSQSVGSNYGYTF
TRBV7-9	.	few	TRBJ1-2	TGTGCCAGCAGTATCGGACAGCACTTGGGCTACACCTTC	CASSIGQHLGYTF
TRBV14	.	.	TRBJ2-7	TGTGCCAGCAGCCAAAATTGGGGATACGAGCAGTACTTC	CASSQNWGYEQYF
TRBV27	TRBD1	.	TRBJ2-5	TGTGCCAGCGGGATGGACAGGGCCCAAGAGACCCAGTACTTC	CASGMDRAQETQYF
TRBV7-3	TRBD2	.	TRBJ2-1	TGTGCCAGCAGCTTGGGACTAGCGCGCTCCTACAATGAGCAGTTCTTC	CASSLGLARSYNEQFF